These 9 T cell receptor beta chains came from one sample sequenced in a study of CD4+ T cells in melanoma. Here immunoSEQ multiplex PCR was the method, and the copy in TCRdb shows in-frame clones only, minus some. The sample yields more than 110,000 clones, over 90% seen once. The source is a human donor with melanoma.

The rearrangement links TRBV7-3 to TRBJ1-5; D remains ambiguous. Trimming cost V 2 bases and J 3 bases, with 11 bases left between them. This CDR3 is built from 15 residues. Germline V lookup: CDR1 SGHTA, CDR2 FQGTGA. The CDR3 sequence: CASSLPDPNNQPQHF. DNA of the CDR3: TGTGCCAGCAGCTTACCCGACCCCAACAATCAGCCCCAGCATTTT. Supplemented by reference TRBV7-3 and TRBJ1-5, the full variable domain reads GAGVSQTPSNKVTEKGKYVELRCDPISGHTALYWYRQSLGQGPEFLIYFQGTGAADDSGLPNDRFFAVRPEGSVSTLKIQRTERGDSAVYLCASSLPDPNNQPQHFGDGTRLSIL.

Only one count was recorded for this clone. The chain recombines TRBV7-9 with TRBJ2-7, with a weak D call TRBD1 (6 bases). Germline CDR1 reads SEHNR; CDR2 reads FQNEAQ (reference sequence). V was trimmed by 4 bases and J by 3 bases, leaving 13 bases between them. The CDR3 runs 14 residues. The CDR3 DNA follows: TGTGCCAGCAGCTCCCGGGACACTCGCTACGAGCAGTACTTC. Protein product: CASSSRDTRYEQYF.

The sample holds one count of this clone. The V call is TRBV6-5, the J call TRBJ2-1, with a weak D call TRBD1 (6 bases). V was cut by 4 bases and J by 16 bases, with 17 bases left in between. Germline V gene sequence: CDR1 MNHEY, CDR2 SVGAGI. The CDR3 covers 12 residues. CDR3 amino acids: CASSSPTRGSFF. In nucleotides, the CDR3 is TGTGCCAGCAGTTCCCCGACCAGGGGCTCCTTCTTC.

The chain is built from TRBV30 and TRBJ1-2, with D possibly TRBD1 on 5 matching bases. The germline V and J ends were trimmed by 0 bases and 8 bases, with 7 bases remaining between them. The CDR3 consists of 11 residues. The germline V gene encodes CDR1 GTSNPN and CDR2 SVGIG (reference sequence). CDR3 residues: CAWSVRGGYTF. CDR3 nucleotide sequence: TGTGCCTGGAGTGTACGGGGCGGCTACACCTTC.

This clone was seen just once. The chain is built from TRBV19 and TRBJ1-3; D call uncertain. CDR3 length equals 14 residues. The germline gives CDR1 LNHDA, CDR2 SQIVND (reference sequence). The V end was cut by 6 bases, the J end by 0 bases, with 9 bases between. The CDR3 is CASSFGDSGNTIYF. The CDR3 bases are TGTGCCAGTAGCTTCGGGGACTCTGGAAACACCATATATTTT.

V usage is TRBV14 and J usage is TRBJ1-1, with 12 bases lining up with TRBD1. Germline V gives CDR1 SGHDN, CDR2 FVKESK. Trimming at V came to 3 bases and at J to 6 bases, leaving 8 bases not matched to a gene. The CDR3 extends over 16 amino acids. The CDR3 loop is CASSQIPGQGAAEAFF. In DNA form, the CDR3 reads TGTGCCAGCAGCCAGATACCGGGACAGGGGGCGGCTGAAGCTTTCTTT. Supplemented by reference TRBV14 and TRBJ1-1, the full variable domain reads EAGVTQFPSHSVIEKGQTVTLRCDPISGHDNLYWYRRVMGKEIKFLLHFVKESKQDESGMPNNRFLAERTGGTYSTLKVQPAELEDSGVYFCASSQIPGQGAAEAFFGQGTRLTVV.

This clone came up a few times. V gene TRBV11-3 combines with J gene TRBJ2-5; possibly TRBD2 for D (7 bases). Germline-derived CDR1 and CDR2 are SGHNT and YENEEA. The V end lost 3 bases, the J end lost 5 bases, and 10 bases lay between the germline ends. The CDR3 extends over 13 amino acids. The CDR3 nucleotides are TGTGCCAGCAGCTTTGAGGGGGGGGAGACCCAGTACTTC. It translates to CASSFEGGETQYF.

CDR3 DNA sequence: TGTGCCAGCAGGGACAGGGGTGAAAAACTGTTTTTT. Residues: CASRDRGEKLFF. This rearrangement joins TRBV2 to TRBJ1-4; 9 nucleotides match TRBD1. This CDR3 is built from 12 residues. Trimming removed 6 bases from V and 7 bases from J; junction bases left unmatched: 0. Germline lookup yields CDR1 SNHLY and CDR2 FYNNEI.

V usage is TRBV6-6 and J usage is TRBJ1-4; 8 bases map to TRBD1. The CDR3 spans 16 residues. V was clipped by 6 bases and J by 8 bases; unmatched bases: 14. From germline, CDR1 is MNHNY and CDR2 SVGAGI (reference sequence). Here the CDR3 reads CASRDTDRGEGEKLFF. CDR3 bases: TGTGCCAGCAGGGACACAGACAGGGGAGAAGGGGAAAAACTGTTTTTT.